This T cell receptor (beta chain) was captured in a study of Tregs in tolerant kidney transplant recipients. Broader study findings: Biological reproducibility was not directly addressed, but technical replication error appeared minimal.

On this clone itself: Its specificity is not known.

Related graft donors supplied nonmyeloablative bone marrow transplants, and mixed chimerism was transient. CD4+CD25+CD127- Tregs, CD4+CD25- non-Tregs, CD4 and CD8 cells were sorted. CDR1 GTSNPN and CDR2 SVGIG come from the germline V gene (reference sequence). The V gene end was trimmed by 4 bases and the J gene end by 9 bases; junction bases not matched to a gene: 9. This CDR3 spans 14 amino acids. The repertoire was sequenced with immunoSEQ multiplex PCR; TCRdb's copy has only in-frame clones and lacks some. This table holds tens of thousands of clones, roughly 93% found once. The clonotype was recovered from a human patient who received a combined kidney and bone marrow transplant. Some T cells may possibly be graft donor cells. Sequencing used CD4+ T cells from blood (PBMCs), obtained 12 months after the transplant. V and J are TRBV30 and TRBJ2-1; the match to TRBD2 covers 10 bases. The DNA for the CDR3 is TGTGCCTGGACGACGGTAGCGGGGGGTAGTGAGCAGTTCTTC. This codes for CAWTTVAGGSEQFF.